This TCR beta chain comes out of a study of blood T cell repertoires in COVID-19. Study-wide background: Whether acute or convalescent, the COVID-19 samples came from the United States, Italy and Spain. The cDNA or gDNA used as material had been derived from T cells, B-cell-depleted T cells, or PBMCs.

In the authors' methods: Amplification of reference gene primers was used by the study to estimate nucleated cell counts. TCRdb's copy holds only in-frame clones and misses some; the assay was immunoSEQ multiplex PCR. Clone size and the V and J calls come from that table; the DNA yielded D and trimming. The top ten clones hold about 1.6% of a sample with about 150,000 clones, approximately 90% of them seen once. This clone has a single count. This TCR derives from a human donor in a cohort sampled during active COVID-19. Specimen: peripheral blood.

CDR3 sequence reads: CASTPSRGLGYTF. For the CDR3, the DNA is TGTGCCAGCACCCCCTCCAGGGGGCTCGGCTACACCTTC. The V gene is TRBV3-1 (or the pseudogene TRBV3-2), the J gene TRBJ1-2; 8 bases are a match to TRBD1. The junction had 9 bases not matched to a gene; V was cut back by 7 bases and J by 8 bases. The CDR3 runs 13 residues. The germline V gene encodes CDR1 LGHDT and CDR2 YNNKEL (reference sequence).